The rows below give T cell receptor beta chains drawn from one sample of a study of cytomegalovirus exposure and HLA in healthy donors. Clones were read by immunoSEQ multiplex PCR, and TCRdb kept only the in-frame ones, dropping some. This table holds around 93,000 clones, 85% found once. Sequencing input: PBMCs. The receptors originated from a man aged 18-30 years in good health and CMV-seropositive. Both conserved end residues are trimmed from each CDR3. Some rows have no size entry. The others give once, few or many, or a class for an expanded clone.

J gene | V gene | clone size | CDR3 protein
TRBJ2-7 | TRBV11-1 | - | ASSPRDRGYEQY
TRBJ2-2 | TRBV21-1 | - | ASSKDRQLLPGSGTGELF
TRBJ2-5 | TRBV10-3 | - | AISERGTTQETQY
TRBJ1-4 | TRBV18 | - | ASSPPTGEKLF
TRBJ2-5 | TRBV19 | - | ASRTGGETQY
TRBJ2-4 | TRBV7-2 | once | ASSAGGSAKNIQY
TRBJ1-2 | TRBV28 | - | ASNHPLSERDYGYT
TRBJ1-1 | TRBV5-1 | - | ASSLQNTEAF
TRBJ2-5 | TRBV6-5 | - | ASSRDFLGETQY
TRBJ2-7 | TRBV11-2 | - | ASSPQGRSYEQY
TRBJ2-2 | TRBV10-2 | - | ASSERGTVNTGELF
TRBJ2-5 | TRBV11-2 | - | ASSLEAVWGLAGYQETQY
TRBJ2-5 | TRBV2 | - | ASSAGTQETQY
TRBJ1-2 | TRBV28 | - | ASSLPGTVQAGYT
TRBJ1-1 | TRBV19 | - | ASSIMALANTEAF
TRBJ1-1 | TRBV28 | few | ASSLRGKNTEAF
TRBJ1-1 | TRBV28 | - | ASSLSRDRREAF
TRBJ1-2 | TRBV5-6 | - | ASSGQESMATP
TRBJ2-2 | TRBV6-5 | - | ASSWGGANTGELF
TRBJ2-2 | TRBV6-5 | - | ASSYLASNTGELF
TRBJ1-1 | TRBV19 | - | ASSTGTGDWNTEAF
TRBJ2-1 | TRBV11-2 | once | ASSLVPPILAGGYGEQF
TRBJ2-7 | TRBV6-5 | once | ASSYLDRGMDEQY
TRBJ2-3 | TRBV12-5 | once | ASGLVLGDTQY
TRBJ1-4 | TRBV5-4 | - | ASSLQQGFNEKLF
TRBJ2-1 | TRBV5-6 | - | ASSSTGGPYNEQF
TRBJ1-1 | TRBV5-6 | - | ASSHTHGGHTEAF
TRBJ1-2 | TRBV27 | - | ASRSNYGYT
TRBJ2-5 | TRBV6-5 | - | ASSYVQGGRETQY
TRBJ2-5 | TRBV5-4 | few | ASSSPGQGKTQY
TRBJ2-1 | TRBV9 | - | ASSVGGSGRGDNEQF
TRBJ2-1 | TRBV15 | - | ATSRDRGSKNEQF
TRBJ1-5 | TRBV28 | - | ASRSGTGYSNQPQH
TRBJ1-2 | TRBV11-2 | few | ASSLNRGFDGYT
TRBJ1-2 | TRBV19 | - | ASSIVDRVGYT
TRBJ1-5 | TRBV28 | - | ASSLGQAGQPQH
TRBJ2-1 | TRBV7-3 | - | ASSLQGHSNEQF
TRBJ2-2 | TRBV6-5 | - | ASSTGTGDTGELF
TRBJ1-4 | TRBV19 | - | ASSRPQGTNEKLF
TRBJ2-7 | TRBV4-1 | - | ASSLGASYEQY
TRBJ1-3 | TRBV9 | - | ASSVEQGPRVNTIY
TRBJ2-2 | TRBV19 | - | ASSIAGISHGELF
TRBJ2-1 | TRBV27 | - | ASRQGLANEQF
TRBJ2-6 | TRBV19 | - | ASTRDRDSGANVLT
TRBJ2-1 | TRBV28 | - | ASSALTSGSFDNEQF
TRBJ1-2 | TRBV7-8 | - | ASSLAQAGYGYT
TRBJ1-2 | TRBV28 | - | ASSLGRAANYGYT
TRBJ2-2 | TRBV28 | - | ASSLGTGPTGELF
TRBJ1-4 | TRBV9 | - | ASSNQGATNEKLF
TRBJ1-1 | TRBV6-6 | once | ASSSQGLSTEAF
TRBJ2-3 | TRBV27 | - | ASSLLLRDQQY
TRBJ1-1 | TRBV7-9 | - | ASSLEDRGTKNTEAF
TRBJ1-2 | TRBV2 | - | ASREGQGVYYGYT
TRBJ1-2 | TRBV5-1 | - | ASSLEGGADGYT
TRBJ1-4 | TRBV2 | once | ASGRAGTEKLF
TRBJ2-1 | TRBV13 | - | ASSPWTGFRDEQF
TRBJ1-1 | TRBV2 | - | ASSVSRQGITEAF